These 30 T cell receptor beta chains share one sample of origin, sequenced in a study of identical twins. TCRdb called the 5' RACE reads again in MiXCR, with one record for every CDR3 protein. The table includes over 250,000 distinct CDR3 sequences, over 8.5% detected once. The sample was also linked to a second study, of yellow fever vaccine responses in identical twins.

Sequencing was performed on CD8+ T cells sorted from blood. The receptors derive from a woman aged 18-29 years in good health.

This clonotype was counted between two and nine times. DNA of the CDR3: TGCAGTGCTAGAAAGACTAGCGGGGTTGTAGATACGCAGTATTTT. Its translation is CSARKTSGVVDTQYF. The genes are TRBV20-1 and TRBJ2-3, with 11 bases matching TRBD2. V lost 2 bases to trimming and J lost 5 bases; unmatched junction nucleotides: 6. The CDR3 covers 15 residues. Germline CDR1 reads DFQATT; CDR2 reads SNEGSKA (reference sequence).

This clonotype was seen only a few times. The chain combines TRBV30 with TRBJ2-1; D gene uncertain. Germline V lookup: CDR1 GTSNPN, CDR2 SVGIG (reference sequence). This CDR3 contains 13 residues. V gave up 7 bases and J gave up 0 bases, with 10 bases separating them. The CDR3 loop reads CASTAFSYNEQFF. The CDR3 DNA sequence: TGTGCCTCGACCGCGTTCTCCTACAATGAGCAGTTCTTC.

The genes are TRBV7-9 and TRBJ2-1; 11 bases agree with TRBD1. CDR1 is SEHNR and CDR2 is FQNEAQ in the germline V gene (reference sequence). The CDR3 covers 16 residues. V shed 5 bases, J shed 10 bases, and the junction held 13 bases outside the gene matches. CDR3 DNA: TGTGCCAGCAGCGAAGCGGACAGGGGGCGATTCTCCGAGCAGTTCTTC. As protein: CASSEADRGRFSEQFF.

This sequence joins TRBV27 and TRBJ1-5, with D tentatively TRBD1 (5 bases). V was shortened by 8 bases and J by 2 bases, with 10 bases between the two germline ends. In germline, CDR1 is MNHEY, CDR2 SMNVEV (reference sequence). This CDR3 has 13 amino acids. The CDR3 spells CASGAGGNQPQHF. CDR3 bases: TGTGCCAGCGGGGCGGGGGGCAATCAGCCCCAGCATTTT.

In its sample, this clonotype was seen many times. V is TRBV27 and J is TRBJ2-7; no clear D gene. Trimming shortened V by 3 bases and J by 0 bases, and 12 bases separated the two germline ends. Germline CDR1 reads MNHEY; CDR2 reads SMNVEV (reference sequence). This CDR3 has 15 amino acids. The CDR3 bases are TGTGCCAGCAGTTTCAACACTTACCTCTCCTACGAGCAGTACTTC. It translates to CASSFNTYLSYEQYF.

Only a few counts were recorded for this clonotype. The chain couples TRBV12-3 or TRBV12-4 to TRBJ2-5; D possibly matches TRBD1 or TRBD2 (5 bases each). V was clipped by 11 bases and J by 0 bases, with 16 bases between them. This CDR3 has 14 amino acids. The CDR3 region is CACGGAQYQETQYF. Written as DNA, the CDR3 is TGTGCCTGTGGGGGAGCTCAGTACCAAGAGACCCAGTACTTC.

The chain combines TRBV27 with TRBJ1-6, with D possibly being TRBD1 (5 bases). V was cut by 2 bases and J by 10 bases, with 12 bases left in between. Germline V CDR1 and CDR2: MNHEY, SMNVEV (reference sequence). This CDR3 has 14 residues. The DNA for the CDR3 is TGTGCCAGCAGTTTAGAAGGGGATCGATCACCCCTCCACTTT. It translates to CASSLEGDRSPLHF.

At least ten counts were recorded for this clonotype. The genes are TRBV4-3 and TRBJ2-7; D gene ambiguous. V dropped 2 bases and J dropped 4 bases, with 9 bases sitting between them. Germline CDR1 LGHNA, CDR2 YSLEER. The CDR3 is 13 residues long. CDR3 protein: CASSQYEAYEQYF. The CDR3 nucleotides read TGCGCCAGCAGCCAATACGAGGCTTACGAGCAGTACTTC.

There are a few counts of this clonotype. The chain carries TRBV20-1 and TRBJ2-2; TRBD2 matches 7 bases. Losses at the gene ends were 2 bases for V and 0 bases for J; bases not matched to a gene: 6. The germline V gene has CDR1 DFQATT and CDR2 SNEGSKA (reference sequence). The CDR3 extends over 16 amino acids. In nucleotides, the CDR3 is TGCAGTGCTAGATGGGGAGCGGGAACGAACACCGGGGAGCTGTTTTTT. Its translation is CSARWGAGTNTGELFF.

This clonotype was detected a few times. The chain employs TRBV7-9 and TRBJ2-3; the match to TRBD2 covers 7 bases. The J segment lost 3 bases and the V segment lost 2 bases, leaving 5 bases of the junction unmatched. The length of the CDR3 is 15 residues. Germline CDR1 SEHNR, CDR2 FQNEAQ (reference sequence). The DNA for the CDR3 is TGTGCCAGCAGCTTACAGGGCGGGGGAACAGATACGCAGTATTTT. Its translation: CASSLQGGGTDTQYF.

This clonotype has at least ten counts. DNA of the CDR3: TGTGCCAGCAGACCCGAGGGTAGTAGCGCCGGGGAGCTGTTTTTT. This codes for CASRPEGSSAGELFF. The V gene is TRBV12-3 or TRBV12-4, the J gene TRBJ2-2; TRBD2 is a possible D gene (5 bases). V lost 6 bases, J lost 6 bases, and 17 bases lay in between. The CDR3 has 15 amino acids.

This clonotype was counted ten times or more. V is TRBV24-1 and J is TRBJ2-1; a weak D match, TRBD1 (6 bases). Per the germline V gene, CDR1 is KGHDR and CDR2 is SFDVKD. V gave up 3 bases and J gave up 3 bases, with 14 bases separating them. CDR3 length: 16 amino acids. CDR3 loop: CATSDGGQRDYNEQFF. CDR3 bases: TGTGCCACCAGTGATGGAGGACAGAGAGACTACAATGAGCAGTTCTTC.

The CDR3: CASIAGGSYNEQFF. The CDR3 DNA follows: TGTGCCAGCATAGCGGGGGGGAGCTACAATGAGCAGTTCTTC. The chain uses TRBV27 and TRBJ2-1, with TRBD2 matching 11 bases. This CDR3 region has 14 residues. V lost 7 bases and J lost 3; bases outside the gene matches: 2. Per the germline V gene, CDR1 is MNHEY and CDR2 is SMNVEV (reference sequence).

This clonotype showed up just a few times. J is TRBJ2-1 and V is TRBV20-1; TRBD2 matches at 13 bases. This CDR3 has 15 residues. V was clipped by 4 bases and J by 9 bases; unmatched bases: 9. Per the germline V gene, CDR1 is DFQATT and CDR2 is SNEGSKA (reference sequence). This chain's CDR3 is CSAMGGLAGVFEQFF. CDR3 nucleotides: TGCAGTGCTATGGGAGGACTAGCGGGAGTATTTGAGCAGTTCTTC.

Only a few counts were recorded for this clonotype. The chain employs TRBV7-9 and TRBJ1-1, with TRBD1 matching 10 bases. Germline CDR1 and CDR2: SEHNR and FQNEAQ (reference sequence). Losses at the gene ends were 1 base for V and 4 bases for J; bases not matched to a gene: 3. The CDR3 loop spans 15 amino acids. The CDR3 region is CASSLGQGASTEAFF. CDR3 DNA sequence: TGTGCCAGCAGCTTAGGACAGGGGGCTAGCACTGAAGCTTTCTTT.

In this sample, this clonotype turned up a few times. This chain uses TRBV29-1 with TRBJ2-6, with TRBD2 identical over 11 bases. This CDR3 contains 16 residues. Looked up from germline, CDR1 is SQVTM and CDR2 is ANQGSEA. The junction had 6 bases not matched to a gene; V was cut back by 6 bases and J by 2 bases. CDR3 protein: CSVIAGGKTGANVLTF. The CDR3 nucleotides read TGCAGCGTCATAGCGGGGGGGAAAACTGGGGCCAACGTCCTGACTTTC. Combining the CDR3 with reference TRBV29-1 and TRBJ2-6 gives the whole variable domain SAVISQKPSRDICQRGTSLTIQCQVDSQVTMMFWYRQQPGQSLTLIATANQGSEATYESGFVIDKFPISRPNLTFSTLTVSNMSPEDSSIYLCSVIAGGKTGANVLTFGAGSRLTVL.

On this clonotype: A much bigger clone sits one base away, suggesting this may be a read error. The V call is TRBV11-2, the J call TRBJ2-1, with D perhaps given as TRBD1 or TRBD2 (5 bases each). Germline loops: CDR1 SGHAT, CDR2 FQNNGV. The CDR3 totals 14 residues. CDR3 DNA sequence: TGTGCCAGCAGTCCCCAGAGGGGCTACAATAAGCAGTTCTTC. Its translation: CASSPQRGYNKQFF.

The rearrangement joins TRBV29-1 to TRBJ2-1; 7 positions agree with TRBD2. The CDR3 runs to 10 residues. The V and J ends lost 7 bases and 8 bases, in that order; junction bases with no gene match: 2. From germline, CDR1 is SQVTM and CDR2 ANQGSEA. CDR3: CSAGGDEQFF. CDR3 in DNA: TGCAGCGCGGGAGGTGATGAGCAGTTCTTC.

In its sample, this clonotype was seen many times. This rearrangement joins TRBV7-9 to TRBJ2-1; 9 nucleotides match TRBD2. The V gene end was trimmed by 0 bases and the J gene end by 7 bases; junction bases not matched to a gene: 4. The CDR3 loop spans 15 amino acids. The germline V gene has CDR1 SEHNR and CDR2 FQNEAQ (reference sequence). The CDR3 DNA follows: TGTGCCAGCAGCTTAGCTAGCGGGAGTGTGAATGAGCAGTTCTTC. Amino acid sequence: CASSLASGSVNEQFF. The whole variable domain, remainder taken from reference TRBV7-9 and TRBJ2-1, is DTGVSQNPRHKITKRGQNVTFRCDPISEHNRLYWYRQTLGQGPEFLTYFQNEAQLEKSRLLSDRFSAERPKGSFSTLEIQRTEQGDSAMYLCASSLASGSVNEQFFGPGTRLTVL.

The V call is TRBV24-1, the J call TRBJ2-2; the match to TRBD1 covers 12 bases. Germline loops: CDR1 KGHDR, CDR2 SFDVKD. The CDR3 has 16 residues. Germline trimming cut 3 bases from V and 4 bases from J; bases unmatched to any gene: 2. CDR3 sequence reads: CATSDGDRGLTGELFF. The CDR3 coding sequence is TGTGCCACCAGTGATGGGGACAGGGGGCTCACCGGGGAGCTGTTTTTT.

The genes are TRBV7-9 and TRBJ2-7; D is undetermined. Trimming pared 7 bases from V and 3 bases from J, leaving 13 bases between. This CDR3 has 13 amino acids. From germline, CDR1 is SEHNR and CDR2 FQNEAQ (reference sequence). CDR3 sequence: CASTEENYYEQYF. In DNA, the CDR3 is TGTGCCAGCACCGAGGAGAACTACTACGAGCAGTACTTC. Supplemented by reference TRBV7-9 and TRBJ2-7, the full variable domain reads DTGVSQNPRHKITKRGQNVTFRCDPISEHNRLYWYRQTLGQGPEFLTYFQNEAQLEKSRLLSDRFSAERPKGSFSTLEIQRTEQGDSAMYLCASTEENYYEQYFGPGTRLTVT.

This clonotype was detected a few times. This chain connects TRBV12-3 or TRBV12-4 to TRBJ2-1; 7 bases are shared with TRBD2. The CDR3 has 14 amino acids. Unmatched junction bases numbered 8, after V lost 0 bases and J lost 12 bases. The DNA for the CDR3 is TGTGCCAGCAGTTTAGCGGGAGGGCCACGGTGGCAGTTCTTC. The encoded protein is CASSLAGGPRWQFF.

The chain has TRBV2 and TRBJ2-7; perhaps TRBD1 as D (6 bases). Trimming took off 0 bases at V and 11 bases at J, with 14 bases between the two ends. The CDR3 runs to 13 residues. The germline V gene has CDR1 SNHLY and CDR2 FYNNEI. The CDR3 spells CASSEAPTWDKYF. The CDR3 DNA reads TGTGCCAGCAGTGAAGCCCCCACATGGGACAAGTACTTC.

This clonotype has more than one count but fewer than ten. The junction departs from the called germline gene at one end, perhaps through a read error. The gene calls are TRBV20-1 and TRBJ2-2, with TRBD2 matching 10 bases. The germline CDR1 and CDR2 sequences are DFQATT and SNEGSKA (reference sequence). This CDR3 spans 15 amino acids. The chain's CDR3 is CSAREAGLASGELVF. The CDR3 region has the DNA TGCAGTGCTAGAGAAGCGGGACTAGCGTCCGGGGAGCTGGTTTTT.

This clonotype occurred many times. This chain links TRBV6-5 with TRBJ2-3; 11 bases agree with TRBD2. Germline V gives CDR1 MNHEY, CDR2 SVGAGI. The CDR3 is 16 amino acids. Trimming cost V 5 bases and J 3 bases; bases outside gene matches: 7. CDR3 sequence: CASSVLAGELTDTQYF. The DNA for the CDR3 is TGTGCCAGCAGTGTACTAGCGGGAGAGTTGACAGATACGCAGTATTTT.

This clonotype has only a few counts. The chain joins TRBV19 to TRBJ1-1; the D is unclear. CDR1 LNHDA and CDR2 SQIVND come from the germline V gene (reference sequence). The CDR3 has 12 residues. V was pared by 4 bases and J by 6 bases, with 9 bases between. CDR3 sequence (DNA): TGTGCCAGTAGTAGCCCCCAGCCTGAAGCTTTCTTT. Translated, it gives CASSSPQPEAFF.

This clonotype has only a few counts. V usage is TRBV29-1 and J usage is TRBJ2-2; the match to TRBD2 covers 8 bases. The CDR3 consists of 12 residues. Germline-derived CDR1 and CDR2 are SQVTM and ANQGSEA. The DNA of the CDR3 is TGCTGCATACTAGCGGTATCCGGGGAGCTGTTTTTT. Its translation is CCILAVSGELFF.

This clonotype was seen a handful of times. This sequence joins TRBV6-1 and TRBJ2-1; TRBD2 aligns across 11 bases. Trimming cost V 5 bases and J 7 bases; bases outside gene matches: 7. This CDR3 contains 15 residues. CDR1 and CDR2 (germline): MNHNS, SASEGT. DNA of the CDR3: TGTGCCAGCAGTATGACTAGCGGGGTCGGGAATGAGCAGTTCTTC. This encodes CASSMTSGVGNEQFF.

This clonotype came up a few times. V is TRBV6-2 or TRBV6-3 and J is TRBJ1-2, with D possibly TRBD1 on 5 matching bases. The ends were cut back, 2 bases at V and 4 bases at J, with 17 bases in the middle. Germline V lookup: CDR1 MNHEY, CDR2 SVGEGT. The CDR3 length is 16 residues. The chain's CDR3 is CASSYGPQDNSYGYTF. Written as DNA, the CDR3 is TGTGCCAGCAGTTACGGCCCCCAGGACAACTCCTATGGCTACACCTTC.

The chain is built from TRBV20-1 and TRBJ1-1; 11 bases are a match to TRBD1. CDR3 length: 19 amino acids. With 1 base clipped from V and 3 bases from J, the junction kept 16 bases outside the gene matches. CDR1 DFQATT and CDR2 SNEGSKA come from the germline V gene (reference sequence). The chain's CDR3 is CSARAATGQGDPVHTEAFF. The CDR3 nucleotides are TGCAGTGCTAGAGCCGCAACGGGACAGGGGGACCCGGTCCACACTGAAGCTTTCTTT.